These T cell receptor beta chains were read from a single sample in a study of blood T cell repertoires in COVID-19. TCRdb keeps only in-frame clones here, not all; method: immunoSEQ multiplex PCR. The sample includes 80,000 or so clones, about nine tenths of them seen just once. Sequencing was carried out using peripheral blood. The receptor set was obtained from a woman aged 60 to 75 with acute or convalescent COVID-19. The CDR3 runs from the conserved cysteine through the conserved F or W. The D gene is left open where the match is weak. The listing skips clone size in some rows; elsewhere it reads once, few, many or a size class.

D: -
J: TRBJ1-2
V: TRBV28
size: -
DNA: TGTGCCAGCAGTTTGGGCGACAGGACCAAGGCGAACTATGGCTACACCTTC
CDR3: CASSLGDRTKANYGYTF

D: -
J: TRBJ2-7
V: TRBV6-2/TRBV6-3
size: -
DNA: TGTGCCAGCAGTTACGACAGGTTCTCAAACTACTCCTACGAGCAGTACTTC
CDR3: CASSYDRFSNYSYEQYF

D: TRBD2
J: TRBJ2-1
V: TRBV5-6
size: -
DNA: TGTGCCAGCAGCTTGGGACTAGCGGGGGGGATTACCTACAATGAGCAGTTCTTC
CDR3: CASSLGLAGGITYNEQFF

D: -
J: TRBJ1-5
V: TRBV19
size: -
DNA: TGTGCCAGTACCGCCGGGGGTGGCAATCAGCCCCAGCATTTT
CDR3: CASTAGGGNQPQHF

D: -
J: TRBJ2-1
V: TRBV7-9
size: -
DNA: TGTGCCAGCAGTTCCGGGGCGGGGGCCCACAATGAGCAGTTCTTC
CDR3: CASSSGAGAHNEQFF

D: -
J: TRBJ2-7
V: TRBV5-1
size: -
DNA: TGCGCCAGCAGTGCAGGGGTTCGCGAGCAGTACTTC
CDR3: CASSAGVREQYF

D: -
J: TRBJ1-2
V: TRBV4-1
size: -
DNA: TGCGCCAGCAGCCAAGATCAAGACAGTGGATCCTATGGCTACACCTTC
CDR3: CASSQDQDSGSYGYTF

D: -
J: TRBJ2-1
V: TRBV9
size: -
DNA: TGTGCCAGCACGCGCGGGATCTCCTACAATGAGCAGTTCTTC
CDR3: CASTRGISYNEQFF

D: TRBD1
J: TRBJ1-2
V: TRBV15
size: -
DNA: TGTGCCACCAGCAGAGGACAGGGGGCTGTCTATGGCTACACCTTC
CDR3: CATSRGQGAVYGYTF

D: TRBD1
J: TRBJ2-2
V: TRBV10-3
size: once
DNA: TGTGCCATCAGGACAGGGGAAACCGGGGAGCTGTTTTTT
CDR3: CAIRTGETGELFF

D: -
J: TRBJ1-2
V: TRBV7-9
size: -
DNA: TGTGCCAGCAGCTTAGCAGGGGGTAACTATGGCTACACCTTC
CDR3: CASSLAGGNYGYTF

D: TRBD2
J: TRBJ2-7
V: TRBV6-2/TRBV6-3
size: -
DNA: TGTGCCAGCAGTTACCCATCCGGGACTAGCGGTTGGGCGATCTCCTACGAGCAGTACTTC
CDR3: CASSYPSGTSGWAISYEQYF

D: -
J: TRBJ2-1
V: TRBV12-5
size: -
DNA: TGTGCTAGTGGCCGGGACTTACCTTACAATGAGCAGTTCTTC
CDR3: CASGRDLPYNEQFF

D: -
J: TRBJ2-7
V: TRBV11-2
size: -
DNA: TGTGCCAGCAGCTTATGGGGACTCGACGACCACCTCTACTTC
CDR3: CASSLWGLDDHLYF

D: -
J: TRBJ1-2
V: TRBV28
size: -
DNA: TGTGCCAGCTCAGTAACTAACTATGGCTACACCTTC
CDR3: CASSVTNYGYTF

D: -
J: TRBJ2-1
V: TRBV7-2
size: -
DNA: TGTGCCAGCAGCAGCCGGCGGGGTGGCAATGAGCAGTTCTTC
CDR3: CASSSRRGGNEQFF

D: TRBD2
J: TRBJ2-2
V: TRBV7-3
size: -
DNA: TGTGCCAGCAGCTTAAATCCGGGAGGGGACACCGGGGAGCTGTTTTTT
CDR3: CASSLNPGGDTGELFF

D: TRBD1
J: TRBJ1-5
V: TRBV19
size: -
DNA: TGTGCCAGTAGTATGGGGACAGGAAACAATCAGCCCCAGCATTTT
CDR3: CASSMGTGNNQPQHF

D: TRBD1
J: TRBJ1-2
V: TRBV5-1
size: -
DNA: TGCGCCAGCAGCTTCGGGGACAGGAGCCTTCTCGGTGGCTACACCTTC
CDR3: CASSFGDRSLLGGYTF

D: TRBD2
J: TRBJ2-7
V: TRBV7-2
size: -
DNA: TGTGCCAGCAGCTTAGGGGGGGCCGGGACTAGCTCCGGGCAGTACTTC
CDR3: CASSLGGAGTSSGQYF

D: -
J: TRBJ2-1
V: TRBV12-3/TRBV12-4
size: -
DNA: TGTGCCAGCAGCCTCGACGGGATCAATGAGCAGTTCTTC
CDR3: CASSLDGINEQFF